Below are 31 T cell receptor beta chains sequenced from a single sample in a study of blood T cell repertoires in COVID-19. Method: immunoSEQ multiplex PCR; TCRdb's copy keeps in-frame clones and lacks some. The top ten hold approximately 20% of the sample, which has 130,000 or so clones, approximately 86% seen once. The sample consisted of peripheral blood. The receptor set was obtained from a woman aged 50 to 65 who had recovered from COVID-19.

For the CDR3, the DNA is TGTGCCAGCAGCTTCCCAGGGGGTGTTTTCTTT. This codes for CASSFPGGVFF. J is TRBJ1-1 and V is TRBV11-3; 7 nucleotides match TRBD1. The junction had 5 bases not matched to a gene; V was cut back by 3 bases and J by 13 bases. In germline, CDR1 is SGHNT, CDR2 YENEEA. The CDR3 contains 11 residues.

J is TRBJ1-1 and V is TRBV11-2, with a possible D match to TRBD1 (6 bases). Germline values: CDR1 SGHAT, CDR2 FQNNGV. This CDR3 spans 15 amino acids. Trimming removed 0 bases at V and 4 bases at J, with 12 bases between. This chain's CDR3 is CASSLEKGVITEAFF. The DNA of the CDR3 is TGTGCCAGCAGCTTAGAAAAGGGGGTAATCACTGAAGCTTTCTTT.

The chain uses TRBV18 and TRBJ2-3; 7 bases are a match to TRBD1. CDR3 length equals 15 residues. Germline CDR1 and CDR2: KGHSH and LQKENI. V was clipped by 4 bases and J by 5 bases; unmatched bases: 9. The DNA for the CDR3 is TGTGCCAGCTCACGGGACAGCGCTGTTGGAGATACGCAGTATTTT. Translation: CASSRDSAVGDTQYF.

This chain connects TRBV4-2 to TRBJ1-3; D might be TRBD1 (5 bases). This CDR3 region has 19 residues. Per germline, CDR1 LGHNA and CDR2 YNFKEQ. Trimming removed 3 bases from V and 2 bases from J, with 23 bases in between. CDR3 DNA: TGTGCCAGCAGCCACGAAAAGAATCAGCGGGACCGCGCTGGAAACACCATATATTTT. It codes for CASSHEKNQRDRAGNTIYF.

CDR3 sequence (DNA): TGCGCCAGCAGCTTGGGAGAAAATTCACCCCTCCACTTT. Translated, it gives CASSLGENSPLHF. The rearrangement joins TRBV5-1 to TRBJ1-6, with D uncertain. CDR3 length: 13 residues. Germline assignment: CDR1 SGHRS and CDR2 YFSETQ. Trimming removed 0 bases at V and 7 bases at J, with 5 bases between.

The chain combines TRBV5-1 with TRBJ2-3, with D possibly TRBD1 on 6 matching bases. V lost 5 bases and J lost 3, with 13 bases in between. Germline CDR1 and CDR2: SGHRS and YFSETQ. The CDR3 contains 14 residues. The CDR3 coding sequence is TGCGCCAGCAGGTTACAGGGTGTGACAGATACGCAGTATTTT. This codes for CASRLQGVTDTQYF.

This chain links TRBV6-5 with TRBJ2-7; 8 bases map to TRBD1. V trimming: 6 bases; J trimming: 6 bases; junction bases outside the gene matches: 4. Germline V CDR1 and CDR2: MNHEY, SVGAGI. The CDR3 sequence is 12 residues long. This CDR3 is CASSLDRVEQYF. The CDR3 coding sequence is TGTGCCAGCAGCCTGGACAGGGTCGAGCAGTACTTC.

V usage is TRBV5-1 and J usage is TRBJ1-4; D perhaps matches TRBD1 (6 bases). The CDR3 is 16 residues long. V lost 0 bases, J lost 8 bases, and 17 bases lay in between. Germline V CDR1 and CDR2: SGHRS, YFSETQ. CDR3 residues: CASSLDPGHAGEKLFF. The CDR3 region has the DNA TGCGCCAGCAGCTTGGATCCGGGACACGCCGGGGAAAAACTGTTTTTT.

CDR3 sequence: CASSLWGSSRQFF. The CDR3 DNA follows: TGTGCCAGCAGCTTGTGGGGCTCCAGCCGGCAGTTCTTC. The V gene is TRBV5-4, the J gene TRBJ2-1, with a tentative D call TRBD1 (5 bases). V lost 1 base to trimming and J lost 12 bases, with 14 bases between them. The CDR3 is 13 residues long. CDR1 is SGHNT and CDR2 is YYREEE in the germline V gene (reference sequence). The full variable domain, in which reference TRBV5-4 and TRBJ2-1 provide the parts outside the CDR3, is ETGVTQSPTHLIKTRGQQVTLRCSSQSGHNTVSWYQQALGQGPQFIFQYYREEENGRGNFPPRFSGLQFPNYSSELNVNALELDDSALYLCASSLWGSSRQFFGPGTRLTVL.

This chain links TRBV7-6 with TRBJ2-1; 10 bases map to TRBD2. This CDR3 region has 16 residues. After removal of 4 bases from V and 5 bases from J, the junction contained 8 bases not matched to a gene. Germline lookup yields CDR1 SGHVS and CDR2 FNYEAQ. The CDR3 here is CASSSQQAGGDNEQFF. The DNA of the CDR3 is TGTGCCAGCAGCTCCCAGCAAGCGGGGGGGGACAATGAGCAGTTCTTC.

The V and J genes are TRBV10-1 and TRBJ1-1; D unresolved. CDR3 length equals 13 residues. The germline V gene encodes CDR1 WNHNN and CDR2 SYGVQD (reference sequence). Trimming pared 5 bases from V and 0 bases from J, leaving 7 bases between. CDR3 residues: CASSTELNTEAFF. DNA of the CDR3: TGCGCCAGCAGTACAGAGTTGAACACTGAAGCTTTCTTT.

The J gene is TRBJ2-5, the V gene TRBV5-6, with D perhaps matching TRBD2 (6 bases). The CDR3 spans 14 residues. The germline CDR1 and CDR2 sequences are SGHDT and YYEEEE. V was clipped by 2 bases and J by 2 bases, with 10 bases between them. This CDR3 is CASSLGGGQETQYF. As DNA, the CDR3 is TGTGCCAGCAGCTTAGGTGGGGGGCAAGAGACCCAGTACTTC.

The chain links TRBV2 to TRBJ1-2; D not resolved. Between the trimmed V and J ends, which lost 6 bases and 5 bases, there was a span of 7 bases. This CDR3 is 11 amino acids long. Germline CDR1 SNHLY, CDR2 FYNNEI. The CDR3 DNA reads TGTGCCAGCAGGACATCATATGGCTACACCTTC. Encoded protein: CASRTSYGYTF.

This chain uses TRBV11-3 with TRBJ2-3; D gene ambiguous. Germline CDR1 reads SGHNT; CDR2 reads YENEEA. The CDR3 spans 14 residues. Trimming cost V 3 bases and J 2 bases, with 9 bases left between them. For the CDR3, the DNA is TGTGCCAGCAGCTTTCGCGGAGCCACAGATACGCAGTATTTT. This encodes CASSFRGATDTQYF. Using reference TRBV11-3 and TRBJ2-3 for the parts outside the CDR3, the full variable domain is EAGVVQSPRYKIIEKKQPVAFWCNPISGHNTLYWYLQNLGQGPELLIRYENEEAVDDSQLPKDRFSAERLKGVDSTLKIQPAELGDSAVYLCASSFRGATDTQYFGPGTRLTVL.

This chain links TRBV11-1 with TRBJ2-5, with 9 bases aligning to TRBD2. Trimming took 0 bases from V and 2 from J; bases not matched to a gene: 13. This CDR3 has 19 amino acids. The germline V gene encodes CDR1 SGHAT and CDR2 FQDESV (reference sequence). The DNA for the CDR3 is TGTGCCAGCAGCTTAGCGCTGGGGACTAGCACGGGAGGACAAGAGACCCAGTACTTC. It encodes CASSLALGTSTGGQETQYF. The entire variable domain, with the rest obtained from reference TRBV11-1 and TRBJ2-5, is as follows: EAEVAQSPRYKITEKSQAVAFWCDPISGHATLYWYRQILGQGPELLVQFQDESVVDDSQLPKDRFSAERLKGVDSTLKIQPAELGDSAMYLCASSLALGTSTGGQETQYFGPGTRLLVL.

The CDR3 loop reads CASSQDVLAGYEQYF. The DNA of the CDR3 is TGCGCCAGCAGCCAAGACGTCCTAGCGGGATACGAGCAGTACTTC. The chain combines TRBV4-3 with TRBJ2-7; 9 bases fit TRBD2. V shed 0 bases and J 4 bases; nucleotides not matched to a gene: 4. The CDR3 sequence is 15 residues long. Germline lookup yields CDR1 LGHNA and CDR2 YSLEER.

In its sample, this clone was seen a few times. CDR3 protein: CATSREGGDGSNQPQHF. The CDR3 nucleotides read TGTGCCACCAGCAGAGAGGGCGGGGATGGTAGCAATCAGCCCCAGCATTTT. This rearrangement joins TRBV15 to TRBJ1-5; D uncertain. The CDR3 length is 17 residues. V lost 0 bases to trimming and J lost 0 bases, with 12 bases between them. Germline CDR1 reads LNHNV; CDR2 reads YYDKDF (reference sequence). The full variable domain, rest sourced from reference TRBV15 and TRBJ1-5, is DAMVIQNPRYQVTQFGKPVTLSCSQTLNHNVMYWYQQKSSQAPKLLFHYYDKDFNNEADTPDNFQSRRPNTSFCFLDIRSPGLGDTAMYLCATSREGGDGSNQPQHFGDGTRLSIL.

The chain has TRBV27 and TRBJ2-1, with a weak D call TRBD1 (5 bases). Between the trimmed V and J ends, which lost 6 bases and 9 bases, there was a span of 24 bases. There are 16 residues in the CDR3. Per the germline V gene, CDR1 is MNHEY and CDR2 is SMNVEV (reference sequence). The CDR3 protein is CASSPAWGERLAEQFF. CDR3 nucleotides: TGTGCCAGCAGCCCCGCGTGGGGCGAGCGACTCGCTGAGCAGTTCTTC.

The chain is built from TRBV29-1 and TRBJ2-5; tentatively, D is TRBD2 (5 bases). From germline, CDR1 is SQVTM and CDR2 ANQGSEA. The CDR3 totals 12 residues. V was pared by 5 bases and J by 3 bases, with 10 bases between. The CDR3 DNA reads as TGCAGCGTTCGGGGTGGGGAAGAGACCCAGTACTTC. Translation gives CSVRGGEETQYF.

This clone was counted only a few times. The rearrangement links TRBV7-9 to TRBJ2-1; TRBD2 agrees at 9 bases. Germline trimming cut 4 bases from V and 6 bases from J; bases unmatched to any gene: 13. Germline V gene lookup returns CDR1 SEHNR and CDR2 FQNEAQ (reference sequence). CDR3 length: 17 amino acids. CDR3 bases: TGTGCCAGCAGCTCTCGCGGAAGCGGGGGGCGGATCAATGAGCAGTTCTTC. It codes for CASSSRGSGGRINEQFF.

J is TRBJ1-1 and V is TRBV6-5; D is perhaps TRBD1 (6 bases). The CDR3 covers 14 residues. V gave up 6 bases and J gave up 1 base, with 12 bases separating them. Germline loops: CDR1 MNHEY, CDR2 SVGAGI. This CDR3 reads CASRRQVKNTEAFF. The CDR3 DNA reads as TGTGCCAGCAGAAGACAGGTCAAGAACACTGAAGCTTTCTTT.

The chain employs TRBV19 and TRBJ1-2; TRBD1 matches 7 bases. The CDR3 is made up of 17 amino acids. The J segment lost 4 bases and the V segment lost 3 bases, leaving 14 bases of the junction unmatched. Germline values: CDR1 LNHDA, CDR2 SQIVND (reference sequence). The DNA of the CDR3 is TGTGCCAGTAGTATTGGGGGTGCGGGACAGAGGTTCTATGGCTACACCTTC. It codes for CASSIGGAGQRFYGYTF.

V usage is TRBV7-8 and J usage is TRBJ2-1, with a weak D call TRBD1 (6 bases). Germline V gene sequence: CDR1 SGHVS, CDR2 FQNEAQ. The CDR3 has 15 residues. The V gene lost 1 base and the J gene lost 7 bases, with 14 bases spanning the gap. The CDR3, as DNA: TGTGCCAGCAGCTTAGAGACAGGTAGTCCGAATGAGCAGTTCTTC. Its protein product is CASSLETGSPNEQFF.

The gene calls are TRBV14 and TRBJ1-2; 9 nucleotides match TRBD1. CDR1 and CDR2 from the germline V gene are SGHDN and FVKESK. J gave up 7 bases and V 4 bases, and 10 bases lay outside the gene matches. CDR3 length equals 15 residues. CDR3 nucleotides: TGTGCCAGCAGCCCGGGCACGACAGGGGGGCTTGGCTACACCTTC. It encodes CASSPGTTGGLGYTF.

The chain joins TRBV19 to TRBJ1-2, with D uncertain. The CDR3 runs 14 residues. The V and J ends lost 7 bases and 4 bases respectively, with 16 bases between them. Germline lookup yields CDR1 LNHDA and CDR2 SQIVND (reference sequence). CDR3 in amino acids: CASTRNTRLYGYTF. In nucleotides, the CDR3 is TGTGCCAGTACTAGAAACACTCGACTCTATGGCTACACCTTC.

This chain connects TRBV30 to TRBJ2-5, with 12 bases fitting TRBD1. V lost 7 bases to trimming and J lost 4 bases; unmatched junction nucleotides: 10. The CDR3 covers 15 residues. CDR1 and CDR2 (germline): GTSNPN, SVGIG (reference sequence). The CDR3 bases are TGTGCCTTCGATGGGACAGGGGGCGCTGGAGAGACCCAGTACTTC. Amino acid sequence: CAFDGTGGAGETQYF. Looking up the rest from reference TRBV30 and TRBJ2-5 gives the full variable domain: SQTIHQWPATLVQPVGSPLSLECTVEGTSNPNLYWYRQAAGRGLQLLFYSVGIGQISSEVPQNLSASRPQDRQFILSSKKLLLSDSGFYLCAFDGTGGAGETQYFGPGTRLLVL.

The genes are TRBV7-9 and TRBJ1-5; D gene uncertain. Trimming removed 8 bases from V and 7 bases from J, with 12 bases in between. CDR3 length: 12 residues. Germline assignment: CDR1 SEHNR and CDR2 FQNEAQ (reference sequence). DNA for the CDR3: TGTGCCAGCGGGGAGGCAGACCAGCCCCAGCATTTT. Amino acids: CASGEADQPQHF.

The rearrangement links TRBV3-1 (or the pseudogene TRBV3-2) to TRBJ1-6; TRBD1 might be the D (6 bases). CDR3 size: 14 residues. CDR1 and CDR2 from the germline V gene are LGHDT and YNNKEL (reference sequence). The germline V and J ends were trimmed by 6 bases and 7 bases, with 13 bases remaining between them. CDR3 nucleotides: TGTGCCAGCAGTCGGACAGCTAGAAATTCACCCCTCCACTTT. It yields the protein CASSRTARNSPLHF.

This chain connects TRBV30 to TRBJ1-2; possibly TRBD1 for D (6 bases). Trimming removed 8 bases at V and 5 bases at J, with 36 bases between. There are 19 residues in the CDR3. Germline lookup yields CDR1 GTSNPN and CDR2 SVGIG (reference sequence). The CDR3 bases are TGTGCCGGAAAAACCAATCCAGGGGAGCATAACACCTTAGGGTATGGCTACACCTTC. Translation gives CAGKTNPGEHNTLGYGYTF.

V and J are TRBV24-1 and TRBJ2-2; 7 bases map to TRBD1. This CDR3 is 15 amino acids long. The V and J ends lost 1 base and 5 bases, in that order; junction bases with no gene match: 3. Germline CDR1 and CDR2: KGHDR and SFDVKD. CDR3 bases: TGTGCCACCAGTGATTTCAGCAGGGGGACCGGGGAGCTGTTTTTT. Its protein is CATSDFSRGTGELFF.

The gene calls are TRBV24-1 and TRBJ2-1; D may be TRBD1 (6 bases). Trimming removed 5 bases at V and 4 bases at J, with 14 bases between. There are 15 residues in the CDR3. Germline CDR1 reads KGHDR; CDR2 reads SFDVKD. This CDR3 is CATSATGQGYNEQFF. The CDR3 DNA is TGTGCCACCAGTGCGACTGGGCAGGGGTACAATGAGCAGTTCTTC.